This T cell receptor beta chain was obtained from a study of blood T cells in healthy people across ages. Study results and limitations: Because donor CMV status was unknown, expanded clonotype changes were possibly confounded.

This clonotype was seen a few times. What it recognizes is unknown. Germline CDR1 and CDR2: SQVTM and ANQGSEA. CDR3 size: 13 residues. The trim removed 7 bases at V and 2 bases at J, leaving 5 bases unmatched. It was with a sample-barcoded 5' primer and a J-beta primer mix that a second PCR of about 6 to 12 cycles was run. TCRdb re-analysed the 5' RACE reads in MiXCR, keeping a single row per CDR3 protein. The sample shows roughly 1.5 million distinct CDR3 sequences, roughly 43% of them seen only once. This chain joins TRBV29-1 and TRBJ1-1; 9 nucleotides agree with TRBD1. This clonotype originated in a woman between 18 and 29 years old in good health. The sample comprised blood. In DNA form, the CDR3 reads TGCAGCGGTCGACAGGGGGGTAACACTGAAGCTTTCTTT. This encodes CSGRQGGNTEAFF. Using reference TRBV29-1 and TRBJ1-1 for the parts outside the CDR3, the full variable domain is SAVISQKPSRDICQRGTSLTIQCQVDSQVTMMFWYRQQPGQSLTLIATANQGSEATYESGFVIDKFPISRPNLTFSTLTVSNMSPEDSSIYLCSGRQGGNTEAFFGQGTRLTVV.